This TCR beta chain is from a study of T and B cells in COVID-19 patients. General observations from the study: Patients with COVID-19 reportedly showed strongly skewed T cell receptor beta variable and joining gene usage. At recovery TRB diversity and richness exceeded healthy donors, after highly clonal active COVID-19 repertoires.

Multiplex PCR with BIOMED2 TRB-A/B primer pools amplified TRB rearrangements. TCRdb fed the multiplex PCR reads into MiXCR, producing one record per CDR3 protein. There are around 11,000 distinct CDR3 sequences in the sample; more than 30% occur only once, and more than 13% lies in the top ten. Worth noting for this clonotype: Antigen specificity is unknown.

From blood, 250-500 ng of genomic DNA served as TRB template. Germline-derived CDR1 and CDR2 are LNHNV and YYDKDF (reference sequence). V lost 1 base and J 5 bases, leaving 14 bases between the germline ends. There are 15 residues in the CDR3. This sequence originates from a human donor with active COVID-19. Sequenced: blood. The chain recombines TRBV15 with TRBJ1-1; D remains unclear. CDR3 DNA sequence: TGTGCCACCAGCAGAGCGGGTCCTTCTGAGACTGAAGCTTTCTTT. It encodes CATSRAGPSETEAFF.